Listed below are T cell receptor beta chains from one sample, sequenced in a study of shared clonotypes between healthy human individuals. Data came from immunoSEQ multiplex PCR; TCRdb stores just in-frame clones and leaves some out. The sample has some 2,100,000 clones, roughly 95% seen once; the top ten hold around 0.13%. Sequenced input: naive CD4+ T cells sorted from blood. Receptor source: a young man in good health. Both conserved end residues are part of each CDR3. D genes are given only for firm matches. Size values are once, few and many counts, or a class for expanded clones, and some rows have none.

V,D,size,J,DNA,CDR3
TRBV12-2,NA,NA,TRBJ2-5,TGTGCAAGTCGCTTATTATCCATGGCGGGAGTGGAGGAGACCCAGTACTTC,CASRLLSMAGVEETQYF
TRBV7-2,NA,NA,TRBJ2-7,TGTGCCAGCAGCTTAGATGGGACAGAGCAGTACTTC,CASSLDGTEQYF
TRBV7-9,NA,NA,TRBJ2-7,TGTGCCAGCAGCTTAGAAATAGACGAGCAGTACTTC,CASSLEIDEQYF
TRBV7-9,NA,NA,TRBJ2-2,TGTGCCAGCAGCTTGAGGACAGCGAACACCGGGGAGCTGTTTTTT,CASSLRTANTGELFF
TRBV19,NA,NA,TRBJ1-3,TGTGCCAGTAGTATCGGGCAATTCGGAAACACCATATATTTT,CASSIGQFGNTIYF
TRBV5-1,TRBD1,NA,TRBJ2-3,TGCGCCAGCAGCTTAAAAGCCGGGACAGGGGCCACAGATACGCAGTATTTT,CASSLKAGTGATDTQYF
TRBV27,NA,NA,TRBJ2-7,TGTGCCAGCAGAAGGTCCCAGGGCTACGAGCAGTACTTC,CASRRSQGYEQYF
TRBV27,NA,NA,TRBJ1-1,TGTGCCAGCAGTTTATCCAGGAACACTGAAGCTTTCTTT,CASSLSRNTEAFF
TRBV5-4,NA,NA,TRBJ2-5,TGTGCCAGCAGCTTGGACAGGGTCCGGGAGACCCAGTACTTC,CASSLDRVRETQYF
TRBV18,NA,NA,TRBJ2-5,TGTGCCAGCTCACGACCGGGACTCATACAAGAGACCCAGTACTTC,CASSRPGLIQETQYF
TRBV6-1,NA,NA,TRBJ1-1,TGTGCCAGCAGGGCTGGGGGGAGCCACACTGAAGCTTTCTTT,CASRAGGSHTEAFF
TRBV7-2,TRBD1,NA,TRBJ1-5,TGTGCCAGCAGCTCCGGACAGGGCGGCCAGCCCCAGCATTTT,CASSSGQGGQPQHF
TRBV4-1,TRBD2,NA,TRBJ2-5,TGCGCCAGCAGCCAAGCACTAGCGGGGGGCCTCCAAGGGGAGACCCAGTACTTC,CASSQALAGGLQGETQYF
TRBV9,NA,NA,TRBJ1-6,TGTGCCAGCAGCCGGGATAATTCACCCCTCCACTTT,CASSRDNSPLHF
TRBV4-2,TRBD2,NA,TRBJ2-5,TGTGCCAGCAGCCTTGAAGGGACTAGCGTTGAGACCCAGTACTTC,CASSLEGTSVETQYF
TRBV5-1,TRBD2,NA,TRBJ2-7,TGCGCCAGCAGCTTGGCCACCCTAGCGGGGGGGAGCAACGAGCAGTACTTC,CASSLATLAGGSNEQYF
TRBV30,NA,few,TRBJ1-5,TGTGCCTGGGCGCCGCATAGCAATCAGCCCCAGCATTTT,CAWAPHSNQPQHF
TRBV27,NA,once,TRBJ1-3,TGTGCCAGCAGTTTTGGTACAGGGACGGGAAACACCATATATTTT,CASSFGTGTGNTIYF
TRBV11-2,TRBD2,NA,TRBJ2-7,TGTGCCAGCAGGCCTACTAGCGGGGGCGGAGAGCAGTACTTC,CASRPTSGGGEQYF
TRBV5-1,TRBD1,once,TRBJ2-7,TGCGCCAGCAGCTATACCGGGACAGACGACTACGAGCAGTACTTC,CASSYTGTDDYEQYF
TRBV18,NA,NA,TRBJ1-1,TGTGCCAGCTCACCTCCCCCGGGGAGGGGGGAGAACACTGAAGCTTTCTTT,CASSPPPGRGENTEAFF
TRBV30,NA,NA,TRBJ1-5,TGTGCCTGGAGTGTACTAGGGGGACAGCCCCAGCATTTT,CAWSVLGGQPQHF
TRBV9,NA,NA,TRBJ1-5,TGTGCCAGCAGCGTAGGAGGAAGCAATCAGCCCCAGCATTTT,CASSVGGSNQPQHF
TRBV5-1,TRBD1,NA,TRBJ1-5,TGCGCCAGCAGCCTGGATGGACAGGCTAATCAGCCCCAGCATTTT,CASSLDGQANQPQHF
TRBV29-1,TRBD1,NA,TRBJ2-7,TGCAGCGCACGGGGACAGGGGATAAACGAGCAGTACTTC,CSARGQGINEQYF
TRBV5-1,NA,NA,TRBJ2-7,TGCGCCAGCAGCACACAGGGAGCTGGCGAGCAGTACTTC,CASSTQGAGEQYF
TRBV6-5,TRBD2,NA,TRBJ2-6,TGTGCCAGCAGTTACTCGGGAGGGACTGGGGCCAACGTCCTGACTTTC,CASSYSGGTGANVLTF
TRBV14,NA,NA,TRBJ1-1,TGTGCCAGCAGCCAAGGCCGGAACACTGAAGCTTTCTTT,CASSQGRNTEAFF
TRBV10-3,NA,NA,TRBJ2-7,TGTGCCATCAGCCCCGGGACCCGGGATGATCGGTACTTC,CAISPGTRDDRYF
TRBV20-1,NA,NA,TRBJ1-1,TGCAGTGCTAGTAGGGGCACTGAAGCTTTCTTT,CSASRGTEAFF
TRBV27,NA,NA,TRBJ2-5,TGTGCCAGCAGTTTCGGCAAGCCGTACCAAGAGACCCAGTACTTC,CASSFGKPYQETQYF
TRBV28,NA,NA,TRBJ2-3,TGTGCCAGCAGTTGCGGAGCCTCGTCGCGGACGGCTAGCACAGATACGCAGTATTTT,CASSCGASSRTASTDTQYF
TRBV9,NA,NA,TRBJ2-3,TGTGCCAGCAGCCCCGAGACATCGACAGATACGCAGTATTTT,CASSPETSTDTQYF
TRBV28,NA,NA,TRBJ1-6,TGTGCCAGCAGTCGCCTCGAGGGGTACAATTCACCCCTCCACTTT,CASSRLEGYNSPLHF
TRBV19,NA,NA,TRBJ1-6,TGTGCCAGTAGGACGAGCTCCTATAATTCACCCCTCCACTTT,CASRTSSYNSPLHF
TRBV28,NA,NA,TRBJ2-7,TGTGCCACCACAAACACAGCCTACGAGCAGTACTTC,CATTNTAYEQYF
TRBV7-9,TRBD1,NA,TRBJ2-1,TGTGCCAGCAGACTCGGGGACAGTAGCTCCTACAATGAGCAGTTCTTC,CASRLGDSSSYNEQFF